Described below is a single T cell receptor (beta chain) sequence and its context. The data belong to a study of control samples from healthy donors and cancer patients. Data came from immunoSEQ multiplex PCR; TCRdb stores just in-frame clones and leaves some out. This sample has more than 80,000 clones; approximately 93% occur once, and the top ten carry 8%. The CDR3 length is 12 residues. V was pared by 8 bases and J by 3 bases, with 8 bases between. The germline CDR1 and CDR2 sequences are SGDLS and YYNGEE. The genes are TRBV9 and TRBJ2-2; possible D gene TRBD1, 5 bases. The clonotype was recovered from a man between 18 and 35 years old in good health. Source material: blood. In DNA, the CDR3 is TGTGCCAGTGGACAAGACACCGGGGAGCTGTTTTTT. Protein sequence: CASGQDTGELFF.